Described below is a single T cell receptor beta chain sequence and its context. This record comes from a study of T cell changes during pregnancy in multiple sclerosis. This CDR3 has 15 amino acids. The V gene lost 1 base and the J gene lost 1 base, with 7 bases spanning the gap. In germline, CDR1 is SEHNR, CDR2 FQNEAQ (reference sequence). TCRdb keeps only in-frame clones here, not all; method: immunoSEQ multiplex PCR. The sample lists tens of thousands of clones, roughly nine tenths seen once, with around 0.81% in the top ten. The genes are TRBV7-9 and TRBJ2-2; D gene uncertain. The origin of this receptor is a female donor with multiple sclerosis, enrolled in a pregnancy study. The specimen comprised peripheral blood, sampled before pregnancy. The CDR3: CASSLVGVNTGELFF. CDR3 DNA sequence: TGTGCCAGCAGCTTAGTGGGCGTGAACACCGGGGAGCTGTTTTTT.